Listed here are 23 T cell receptor beta chains from one sample, sequenced in a study of blood T cells in healthy people across ages. Sample-barcoded 5' priming and a J-beta primer mix drove a second PCR of roughly 7 to 11 cycles. One entry per CDR3 protein, called by TCRdb with MiXCR from the 5' RACE reads. The data show roughly 800,000 distinct CDR3 sequences, just under 25% seen once. These data were also filed under a second study, of T cells of mothers and their children.

Material for sequencing was blood. Source of these receptors: a boy under 18 in good health.

CDR3 DNA sequence: TGTGCCACCAGCAGAGGGGTAGGAGGGGCTGGAGAAAAACTGTTTTTT. This gives the protein CATSRGVGGAGEKLFF. The chain links TRBV15 to TRBJ1-4, with D perhaps matching TRBD1 (5 bases). Germline lookup yields CDR1 LNHNV and CDR2 YYDKDF (reference sequence). The CDR3 sequence is 16 residues long. The V and J ends lost 1 base and 8 bases respectively, with 17 bases between them.

J is TRBJ2-1 and V is TRBV20-1; D gene uncertain. V was pared by 0 bases and J by 1 base, with 7 bases between. The germline V gene encodes CDR1 DFQATT and CDR2 SNEGSKA (reference sequence). The CDR3 contains 14 residues. CDR3 in amino acids: CSARDRLSYNEQFF. Here the CDR3 DNA reads TGCAGTGCTAGAGATAGGTTGTCCTACAATGAGCAGTTCTTC.

This chain's CDR3 is CASSFPRTSGSTGELFF. CDR3 in DNA: TGTGCCAGCAGTTTCCCCAGGACTAGCGGGAGCACCGGGGAGCTGTTTTTT. J is TRBJ2-2 and V is TRBV28; 13 nucleotides align to TRBD2. Germline-derived CDR1 and CDR2 are MDHEN and SYDVKM. The CDR3 contains 17 residues. V was clipped by 3 bases and J by 4 bases; unmatched bases: 5.

The V call is TRBV7-8, the J call TRBJ2-5, with a tentative D call TRBD2 (6 bases). V lost 5 bases and J lost 1, with 14 bases in between. The CDR3 consists of 15 residues. Germline CDR1 SGHVS, CDR2 FQNEAQ. CDR3 in DNA: TGTGCCAGCAGCCCCCAAGGAGGGAGCCAAGAGACCCAGTACTTC. Its translation: CASSPQGGSQETQYF.

V and J are TRBV12-3 or TRBV12-4 and TRBJ1-1; D is undetermined. Deletions cut 4 bases from V and 2 bases from J, with 11 bases between. The CDR3 covers 14 residues. The CDR3 nucleotides are TGTGCCAGCAGTTCACTTGGCCCTAACACTGAAGCTTTCTTT. The encoded protein is CASSSLGPNTEAFF.

This clonotype showed up many times. The rearrangement joins TRBV20-1 to TRBJ2-1; possible D gene TRBD2, 5 bases. The CDR3 sequence is 14 residues long. The V end was cut by 3 bases, the J end by 9 bases, with 18 bases between. Germline values: CDR1 DFQATT, CDR2 SNEGSKA (reference sequence). The CDR3 sequence is CSASLGLMSGEQFF. CDR3 sequence (DNA): TGCAGTGCTAGTCTTGGCCTCATGAGCGGTGAGCAGTTCTTC.

V is TRBV12-3 or TRBV12-4 and J is TRBJ2-5; a weak D match, TRBD1 (5 bases). V gave up 7 bases and J gave up 5 bases, with 17 bases separating them. The CDR3 consists of 14 residues. This chain's CDR3 is CASTTFTGRETQYF. CDR3 nucleotide sequence: TGTGCCAGCACCACCTTTACAGGAAGGGAGACCCAGTACTTC.

J is TRBJ2-7 and V is TRBV4-2; D could derive from TRBD1 or TRBD2 (6 bases each). From germline, CDR1 is LGHNA and CDR2 YNFKEQ. This CDR3 region has 19 residues. Deletions cut 9 bases from V and 3 bases from J, with 33 bases between. The CDR3 spells CARPPGGHPSWGAIYEQYF. The CDR3 region has the DNA TGTGCCAGACCGCCCGGTGGGCATCCCTCGTGGGGGGCCATCTACGAGCAGTACTTC.

The J gene is TRBJ2-5, the V gene TRBV29-1; TRBD1 matches 9 bases. Matching the DNA end better, TRBJ2-7 makes the J call doubtful. The germline V gene has CDR1 SQVTM and CDR2 ANQGSEA. The CDR3 extends over 13 amino acids. The CDR3 sequence: CSVVGTGFNEQYF. The CDR3 coding sequence is TGCAGCGTTGTAGGGACAGGGTTCAACGAGCAGTACTTC.

V gene TRBV12-3 or TRBV12-4 combines with J gene TRBJ2-7; D may match TRBD1 or TRBD2 (5 bases each). V lost 3 bases to trimming and J lost 7 bases, with 10 bases between them. CDR3 length: 12 residues. The CDR3 loop is CASSFGTQEQYF. The CDR3 DNA follows: TGTGCCAGCAGTTTCGGGACGCAAGAGCAGTACTTC.

This clonotype was picked up one time. The chain uses TRBV6-6 and TRBJ1-5; D ambiguous. The V gene's germline CDR1 is MNHNY and CDR2 SVGAGI (reference sequence). CDR3 length: 15 amino acids. V lost 10 bases to trimming and J lost 0 bases, with 16 bases between them. This CDR3 reads CATRWNVLSNQPQHF. In nucleotides, the CDR3 is TGTGCCACCAGGTGGAACGTTCTTAGCAATCAGCCCCAGCATTTT.

This clonotype showed up just a few times. The V and J genes are TRBV6-1 and TRBJ2-3; tentatively, D is TRBD1 (6 bases). Trimming pared 4 bases from V and 0 bases from J, leaving 17 bases between. This CDR3 has 17 amino acids. CDR1 and CDR2 (germline): MNHNS, SASEGT. CDR3 DNA: TGTGCCAGCAGTGGGCCCTACAGGGCTCGTAGCACAGATACGCAGTATTTT. Translated: CASSGPYRARSTDTQYF.

This clonotype was recorded a few times. V is TRBV12-3 or TRBV12-4 and J is TRBJ2-7, with D maybe TRBD1 (6 bases). The V gene lost 5 bases and the J gene lost 2 bases, with 13 bases spanning the gap. This CDR3 has 14 residues. The CDR3 DNA reads TGTGCCAGCAGTCGATATACAGGGACCTACGAGCAGTACTTC. Amino acids: CASSRYTGTYEQYF.

The rearrangement uses TRBV2 and TRBJ2-3; no definite D call. This CDR3 is built from 14 residues. Trimming removed 6 bases from V and 4 bases from J, with 14 bases in between. The germline gives CDR1 SNHLY, CDR2 FYNNEI. The CDR3 DNA reads as TGTGCCAGCAGGGGAATTCTTGCCCCAGATACGCAGTATTTT. Translation: CASRGILAPDTQYF.

V and J are TRBV7-2 and TRBJ2-3, with 12 bases fitting TRBD2. The J segment lost 6 bases and the V segment lost 5 bases, leaving 12 bases of the junction unmatched. Germline V CDR1 and CDR2: SGHTA, FQGNSA. The CDR3 contains 17 residues. CDR3 nucleotides: TGTGCCAGCAGCCCCAGACTAGCGGGGGCTCCCCCCGATACGCAGTATTTT. It yields the protein CASSPRLAGAPPDTQYF.

The CDR3 protein is CSVVTGGGQPQHF. In nucleotides, the CDR3 is TGCAGCGTTGTGACAGGGGGCGGTCAGCCCCAGCATTTT. The rearrangement uses TRBV29-1 and TRBJ1-5; 10 bases match TRBD1. Germline loops: CDR1 SQVTM, CDR2 ANQGSEA. J was trimmed by 6 bases and V by 4 bases; bases with no gene match: 3. This CDR3 comprises 13 residues.

The rearrangement links TRBV12-3 or TRBV12-4 to TRBJ2-5; TRBD2 agrees at 8 bases. The V segment lost 6 bases and the J segment 4 bases; nucleotides outside the gene matches: 19. The length of the CDR3 is 18 residues. For the CDR3, the DNA is TGTGCCAGCAGCCCCTCCCTTAGGAGCGGGAGTCGGCGAGAGACCCAGTACTTC. It codes for CASSPSLRSGSRRETQYF.

Many counts were recorded for this clonotype. The CDR3 spells CSVPNDRGHEQYF. DNA for the CDR3: TGCAGCGTACCAAACGACAGGGGGCACGAGCAGTACTTC. The genes are TRBV29-1 and TRBJ2-7; 10 bases align to TRBD1. The CDR3 is made up of 13 amino acids. Germline V gene data show CDR1 as SQVTM and CDR2 as ANQGSEA. V gave up 6 bases and J gave up 5 bases; unmatched junction bases: 7.

This clonotype was found once. The rearrangement joins TRBV7-3 to TRBJ2-1, with 9 bases fitting TRBD2. The CDR3 runs to 17 residues. Germline V gives CDR1 SGHTA, CDR2 FQGTGA. Trimming took 0 bases from V and 9 from J; bases not matched to a gene: 12. CDR3 sequence: CASSLTGGSGRNTEQFF. The CDR3 region has the DNA TGTGCCAGCAGCTTAACCGGGGGTAGCGGGAGAAATACTGAGCAGTTCTTC.

This clonotype was counted at least ten times. The CDR3 protein is CATSRDGRETQYF. As DNA, the CDR3 is TGTGCCACCAGCAGAGATGGGCGGGAGACCCAGTACTTC. The V gene is TRBV15, the J gene TRBJ2-5, with D hard to call. V was trimmed by 0 bases and J by 5 bases, leaving 7 bases between them. CDR1 and CDR2 from the germline V gene are LNHNV and YYDKDF (reference sequence). This CDR3 comprises 13 residues. Full variable domain (remainder filled in from reference TRBV15 and TRBJ2-5): DAMVIQNPRYQVTQFGKPVTLSCSQTLNHNVMYWYQQKSSQAPKLLFHYYDKDFNNEADTPDNFQSRRPNTSFCFLDIRSPGLGDTAMYLCATSRDGRETQYFGPGTRLLVL.

This clonotype was seen a few times. The chain couples TRBV9 to TRBJ2-3; TRBD1 matches at 8 bases. The CDR3 has 14 amino acids. The J segment lost 4 bases and the V segment lost 2 bases, leaving 3 bases of the junction unmatched. Germline assignment: CDR1 SGDLS and CDR2 YYNGEE. The CDR3 region is CASSVDRVADTQYF. Written as DNA, the CDR3 is TGTGCCAGCAGCGTGGACAGGGTTGCAGATACGCAGTATTTT.

The chain couples TRBV7-2 to TRBJ1-1; a weak D match, TRBD1 (6 bases). Trimming cost V 1 base and J 1 base, with 13 bases left between them. The CDR3 has 16 amino acids. The germline V gene encodes CDR1 SGHTA and CDR2 FQGNSA. CDR3 nucleotides: TGTGCCAGCAGCTTAGTGCTCAGGGGACAGAACACTGAAGCTTTCTTT. The encoded protein is CASSLVLRGQNTEAFF.

The chain joins TRBV7-9 to TRBJ2-1; 11 nucleotides agree with TRBD2. Germline V CDR1 and CDR2: SEHNR, FQNEAQ (reference sequence). This CDR3 is built from 19 residues. The V gene end was trimmed by 0 bases and the J gene end by 5 bases; junction bases not matched to a gene: 12. This CDR3 is CASSLASGRGVWPNNEQFF. In nucleotides, the CDR3 is TGTGCCAGCAGCTTAGCTAGCGGGAGGGGTGTATGGCCCAACAATGAGCAGTTCTTC.